This T cell receptor beta chain derives from a study of early T cells in non-severe SARS-CoV-2 infection. Unique molecular identifiers tagged individual cDNA molecules. TCRdb reprocessed the 5' RACE reads with MiXCR, giving one entry per CDR3 protein. This table has 60,000 to 65,000 distinct CDR3 sequences, under 15% appearing once. CDR3 length: 13 residues. Trimming removed 0 bases at V and 6 bases at J, with 6 bases between. The germline gives CDR1 LGHDT, CDR2 YNNKEL (reference sequence). The genes are TRBV3-1 and TRBJ2-4; perhaps TRBD1 as D (5 bases). This receptor was taken from an adult who was a healthcare worker with PCR-confirmed SARS-CoV-2 infection or an uninfected control (not recorded which). Material: whole blood. The CDR3 nucleotides are TGTGCCAGCAGCCAAGAGGGGCCAAACATTCAGTACTTC. This gives the protein CASSQEGPNIQYF.